Following are 28 T cell receptor beta chains from one sample sequenced in a study of T cell clones after liver transplantation. The protocol was immunoSEQ multiplex PCR, while the TCRdb copy is restricted to in-frame clones and leaves out a portion. The sample has 65,000 to 85,000 clones, around four fifths seen once. The specimen comprised CD4+ T cells from blood, sampled around 48 months after liver transplant. Receptors were obtained from a human patient who received a liver transplant. Some T cells may be the graft donor's.

In its sample, this clone was seen a few times. The V and J genes are TRBV7-2 and TRBJ1-5; D is ambiguous. The CDR3 totals 13 residues. The germline CDR1 and CDR2 sequences are SGHTA and FQGNSA. V was cut by 1 base and J by 7 bases, with 8 bases left in between. The CDR3 is CASSLGPRQPQHF. The CDR3 DNA follows: TGTGCCAGCAGCTTAGGACCCCGACAGCCCCAGCATTTT.

This chain connects TRBV7-6 to TRBJ2-5; tentatively, D is TRBD1 (5 bases). V shed 5 bases and J shed 2 bases, with 21 bases lying between them. Per germline, CDR1 SGHVS and CDR2 FNYEAQ. The CDR3 has 17 residues. Written as DNA, the CDR3 is TGTGCCAGCAGCCCGGGCCTCGGGCAGGGTATACAAGAGACCCAGTACTTC. Protein product: CASSPGLGQGIQETQYF.

The V and J genes are TRBV4-3 and TRBJ2-2, with 9 bases matching TRBD2. From germline, CDR1 is LGHNA and CDR2 YSLEER. The length of the CDR3 is 18 residues. The ends lost 2 bases at V and 0 bases at J; junction bases unmatched: 7. The CDR3 nucleotides read TGCGCCAGCAGCCAAATAGCGGGGGATCTCGCGAACACCGGGGAGCTGTTTTTT. It codes for CASSQIAGDLANTGELFF.

The chain joins TRBV10-3 to TRBJ1-2, with unresolved D. Germline V gene lookup returns CDR1 ENHRY and CDR2 SYGVKD. V lost 5 bases and J 5 bases, leaving 9 bases between the germline ends. The CDR3 length is 12 residues. The CDR3, as DNA: TGTGCCATCAGTCAGGACGTTTATGGCTACACCTTC. The encoded protein is CAISQDVYGYTF.

The chain has TRBV6-5 and TRBJ1-2; D not certain. Germline V gene data show CDR1 as MNHEY and CDR2 as SVGAGI. V was trimmed by 2 bases and J by 8 bases, leaving 15 bases between them. The CDR3 runs to 14 residues. The CDR3 coding sequence is TGTGCCAGCAGTTACGGACTGCGGTCTGTAGGCTACACCTTC. It codes for CASSYGLRSVGYTF.

V and J are TRBV2 and TRBJ2-2, with D perhaps TRBD2 (7 bases). The V and J ends lost 7 bases and 4 bases respectively, with 10 bases between them. Per germline, CDR1 SNHLY and CDR2 FYNNEI. The length of the CDR3 is 13 residues. In DNA form, the CDR3 reads TGTGCCAGCAACAGGGAGGGCACCGGGGAGCTGTTTTTT. Residues: CASNREGTGELFF.

This chain links TRBV29-1 with TRBJ2-3; D gene unclear. The germline V gene encodes CDR1 SQVTM and CDR2 ANQGSEA. There are 12 residues in the CDR3. The V and J ends lost 4 bases and 5 bases respectively, with 10 bases between them. The chain's CDR3 is CSVGPNRDTQYF. The CDR3 DNA sequence: TGCAGCGTTGGGCCGAATAGAGATACGCAGTATTTT.

This chain uses TRBV6-1 with TRBJ1-4; D gene ambiguous. V lost 3 bases and J lost 11, with 13 bases in between. The CDR3 has 13 amino acids. The germline V gene encodes CDR1 MNHNS and CDR2 SASEGT. The CDR3 DNA reads as TGTGCCAGCAGTGAGTCCGGGGAGAGGAAACTGTTTTTT. It translates to CASSESGERKLFF.

The CDR3 DNA follows: TGTGCCAGCAGTTCCCGTAGGAGCGGGGGACCGTCGAACACCGGGGAGCTGTTTTTT. This sequence encodes CASSSRRSGGPSNTGELFF. The chain has TRBV28 and TRBJ2-2, with TRBD2 identical over 8 bases. After removal of 4 bases from V and 0 bases from J, the junction contained 13 bases not matched to a gene. CDR3 size: 19 residues. The germline V gene has CDR1 MDHEN and CDR2 SYDVKM.

The chain is built from TRBV9 and TRBJ2-6, with D possibly matching TRBD1 (5 bases). V lost 3 bases and J 0 bases, leaving 10 bases between the germline ends. Germline assignment: CDR1 SGDLS and CDR2 YYNGEE. The CDR3 is 16 residues long. Here the CDR3 DNA reads TGTGCCAGCAGCGCTCAGGGTTCCTCTGGGGCCAACGTCCTGACTTTC. Translated, it gives CASSAQGSSGANVLTF.

The chain is built from TRBV28 and TRBJ2-7, with TRBD1 matching 10 bases. The CDR3 spans 13 residues. V lost 8 bases and J lost 5; bases outside the gene matches: 6. Germline V CDR1 and CDR2: MDHEN, SYDVKM. This CDR3 is CASRTGGDHEQYF. DNA of the CDR3: TGTGCCAGCCGGACAGGGGGAGACCACGAGCAGTACTTC.

The V and J genes are TRBV7-3 and TRBJ1-5; D is undetermined. Trimming left V 5 bases short and J 6 bases short, with 14 bases between. CDR1 is SGHTA, CDR2 FQGTGA, per germline. The CDR3 covers 14 residues. The CDR3 DNA reads as TGTGCCAGCAGCCCAGCGGGGAGAGGTCAGCCCCAGCATTTT. It is translated as CASSPAGRGQPQHF. The full variable domain, rest sourced from reference TRBV7-3 and TRBJ1-5, is GAGVSQTPSNKVTEKGKYVELRCDPISGHTALYWYRQSLGQGPEFLIYFQGTGAADDSGLPNDRFFAVRPEGSVSTLKIQRTERGDSAVYLCASSPAGRGQPQHFGDGTRLSIL.

The chain joins TRBV6-5 to TRBJ1-2; 9 bases map to TRBD1. The CDR3 spans 12 residues. CDR1 MNHEY and CDR2 SVGAGI come from the germline V gene. Trimming cost V 11 bases and J 6 bases; bases outside gene matches: 7. The CDR3 nucleotides are TGTGCCGCGGGGACAGGGTTTAATGGCTACACCTTC. Translation: CAAGTGFNGYTF.

The chain employs TRBV23-1 and TRBJ2-2; 7 bases align to TRBD2. TRBV23-1 is noted as an ORF with a role that remains uncertain. Unmatched junction bases numbered 14, after V lost 6 bases and J lost 7 bases. The CDR3 totals 16 residues. The CDR3 sequence is CASSQRGGRAGGELFF. In DNA form, the CDR3 reads TGCGCCAGCAGCCAGAGAGGTGGGAGGGCAGGCGGGGAGCTGTTTTTT.

This chain links TRBV7-3 with TRBJ2-1; possibly TRBD1 or TRBD2 for D (5 bases each). From germline, CDR1 is SGHTA and CDR2 FQGTGA. The CDR3 spans 15 residues. Trimming stripped 6 bases from V and 7 bases from J, with 19 bases between. CDR3 in amino acids: CASSRDLERRNEQFF. DNA for the CDR3: TGTGCCAGCAGTCGGGACCTCGAAAGGAGGAATGAGCAGTTCTTC. Full variable domain (rest looked up from reference TRBV7-3 and TRBJ2-1): GAGVSQTPSNKVTEKGKYVELRCDPISGHTALYWYRQSLGQGPEFLIYFQGTGAADDSGLPNDRFFAVRPEGSVSTLKIQRTERGDSAVYLCASSRDLERRNEQFFGPGTRLTVL.

This clone showed up just a few times. This chain links TRBV9 with TRBJ2-7, with 7 positions matching TRBD2. Per germline, CDR1 SGDLS and CDR2 YYNGEE. The CDR3 extends over 14 amino acids. J was trimmed by 1 base and V by 1 base; bases with no gene match: 2. CDR3 sequence (DNA): TGTGCCAGCAGCGTATCGGGGGGTTCCTACGAGCAGTACTTC. Its protein product is CASSVSGGSYEQYF.

This rearrangement joins TRBV5-6 to TRBJ1-4; a weak D match, TRBD1 (6 bases). Germline V gene data show CDR1 as SGHDT and CDR2 as YYEEEE. The CDR3 is made up of 16 amino acids. Trimming left V 2 bases short and J 0 bases short, with 11 bases between. The CDR3 spells CASSFVGQTTNEKLFF. DNA of the CDR3: TGTGCCAGCAGCTTTGTAGGACAGACAACTAATGAAAAACTGTTTTTT.

The genes are TRBV7-8 and TRBJ2-5, with 10 bases lining up with TRBD1. V trimming: 3 bases; J trimming: 5 bases; junction bases outside the gene matches: 6. The CDR3 has 15 amino acids. Germline V CDR1 and CDR2: SGHVS, FQNEAQ. The CDR3 sequence is CASSFDRGRAETQYF. The CDR3 coding sequence is TGTGCCAGCAGCTTTGACAGGGGGCGAGCGGAGACCCAGTACTTC.

This clone was seen only once. The CDR3 nucleotides read TGTGCCAGCAGCAGGAGACCGGGACAGGGGGGCAATGAGCAGTTCTTC. Residues: CASSRRPGQGGNEQFF. V usage is TRBV7-9 and J usage is TRBJ2-1, with 11 bases identical to TRBD1. Germline V lookup: CDR1 SEHNR, CDR2 FQNEAQ (reference sequence). There are 16 residues in the CDR3. With 5 bases clipped from V and 6 bases from J, the junction kept 9 bases outside the gene matches.

This chain links TRBV2 with TRBJ2-6; D not resolved. Germline V gene lookup returns CDR1 SNHLY and CDR2 FYNNEI. Between the trimmed V and J ends, which lost 5 bases and 0 bases, there was a span of 5 bases. The CDR3 consists of 14 residues. This CDR3 is CASSSSSGANVLTF. The CDR3 DNA sequence: TGTGCCAGCAGTTCTAGCTCTGGGGCCAACGTCCTGACTTTC.

This clone showed up just a few times. This sequence joins TRBV7-9 and TRBJ2-2; TRBD1 is a possible D gene (5 bases). Germline V gives CDR1 SEHNR, CDR2 FQNEAQ (reference sequence). This CDR3 comprises 14 residues. Trimming removed 5 bases from V and 1 base from J, with 8 bases in between. Here the CDR3 reads CASSMQGNTGELFF. CDR3 nucleotide sequence: TGTGCCAGCAGCATGCAGGGGAACACCGGGGAGCTGTTTTTT.

This sequence joins TRBV4-3 and TRBJ2-1, with 8 bases lining up with TRBD2. Germline CDR1 and CDR2: LGHNA and YSLEER. V shed 1 base and J 3 bases; nucleotides not matched to a gene: 8. This CDR3 spans 17 amino acids. The CDR3 protein is CASSQVVSGGLYNEQFF. The CDR3 nucleotides read TGCGCCAGCAGCCAAGTGGTAAGCGGGGGACTCTACAATGAGCAGTTCTTC.

The chain recombines TRBV5-1 with TRBJ2-5, with 9 bases lining up with TRBD2. The CDR3 runs to 17 residues. The germline V gene has CDR1 SGHRS and CDR2 YFSETQ. The ends lost 0 bases at V and 3 bases at J; junction bases unmatched: 9. The CDR3: CASSLEVRGGPEETQYF. The CDR3 DNA is TGCGCCAGCAGCTTGGAAGTGCGGGGGGGCCCGGAAGAGACCCAGTACTTC. Variable domain in full (rest from reference TRBV5-1 and TRBJ2-5): KAGVTQTPRYLIKTRGQQVTLSCSPISGHRSVSWYQQTPGQGLQFLFEYFSETQRNKGNFPGRFSGRQFSNSRSEMNVSTLELGDSALYLCASSLEVRGGPEETQYFGPGTRLLVL.

The chain links TRBV6-1 to TRBJ2-7; no clear D gene. This CDR3 is built from 13 residues. Trimming removed 9 bases at V and 2 bases at J, with 14 bases between. Germline values: CDR1 MNHNS, CDR2 SASEGT. The CDR3 DNA is TGTGCCAGTTTCCGTGGGGATACCTACGAGCAGTACTTC. Residues: CASFRGDTYEQYF.

V is TRBV2 and J is TRBJ2-2; TRBD1 matches 8 bases. CDR3 size: 17 residues. CDR1 is SNHLY and CDR2 is FYNNEI in the germline V gene. With V trimmed by 6 bases and J by 1 base, 10 bases remained unmatched. The DNA of the CDR3 is TGTGCCAGCAGCACGTCAGGGGGCGTTGGGAACACCGGGGAGCTGTTTTTT. Translating it yields CASSTSGGVGNTGELFF.

This clone showed up just once. The chain links TRBV4-1 to TRBJ1-2, with D possibly TRBD1 on 5 matching bases. Germline V gene lookup returns CDR1 MGHRA and CDR2 YSYEKL. This CDR3 is built from 13 residues. V dropped 4 bases and J dropped 2 bases, with 8 bases sitting between them. The CDR3 bases are TGCGCCAGCAGCCCACAGGAAAACTATGGCTACACCTTC. The encoded protein is CASSPQENYGYTF.

The chain combines TRBV9 with TRBJ2-1; the match to TRBD1 covers 8 bases. CDR1 SGDLS and CDR2 YYNGEE come from the germline V gene. This CDR3 spans 14 amino acids. J lost 9 bases, V lost 0 bases, and 5 bases had no gene match. The CDR3 bases are TGTGCCAGCAGCGTAGGGGGACAGGAGGGTGAGCAGTTCTTC. Protein product: CASSVGGQEGEQFF. Supplemented by reference TRBV9 and TRBJ2-1, the full variable domain reads DSGVTQTPKHLITATGQRVTLRCSPRSGDLSVYWYQQSLDQGLQFLIQYYNGEERAKGNILERFSAQQFPDLHSELNLSSLELGDSALYFCASSVGGQEGEQFFGPGTRLTVL.

V gene TRBV10-3 combines with J gene TRBJ2-3, with TRBD1 matching over 7 bases. The trim removed 9 bases at V and 6 bases at J, leaving 12 bases unmatched. CDR1 ENHRY and CDR2 SYGVKD come from the germline V gene. The CDR3 spans 14 residues. CDR3 loop: CAISPGTTGDTQYF. The CDR3 nucleotides are TGTGCCATTTCGCCGGGTACGACAGGGGATACGCAGTATTTT.